The 30 T cell receptor beta chains listed next were all sequenced from one sample in a study of blood T cell repertoires in COVID-19. Here immunoSEQ multiplex PCR was the method, and the copy in TCRdb shows in-frame clones only, minus some. The sample holds fewer than 350,000 clones, 85% seen once. Sequenced sample: PBMCs or T cells enriched from blood (not recorded which). The receptors shown here come from a woman in her 50s who had recovered from COVID-19.

This clone was found a few times. V and J are TRBV13 and TRBJ2-2; 11 nucleotides match TRBD1. The junction had 14 bases not matched to a gene; V was cut back by 6 bases and J by 8 bases. CDR1 is PRHDT and CDR2 is FYEKMQ in the germline V gene (reference sequence). This CDR3 is 17 amino acids long. The CDR3, as DNA: TGTGCCAGCAGAAATACGGGACAGGGGGTTCTCGGTGGGGAGCTGTTTTTT. It specifies CASRNTGQGVLGGELFF.

As regards this clone: The junction departs from germline at one end; a sequencing error may be responsible. J is TRBJ1-5 and V is TRBV27; possibly TRBD1 for D (5 bases). The length of the CDR3 is 14 residues. Germline V gene sequence: CDR1 MNHEY, CDR2 SMNVEV (reference sequence). This CDR3 reads CASGFGGWNQPQHF. The CDR3 region has the DNA TGTGCCAGCGGTTTCGGGGGGTGGAATCAGCCCCAGCATTTT.

This chain links TRBV30 with TRBJ1-5, with 9 bases fitting TRBD1. The CDR3 has 15 amino acids. Per the germline V gene, CDR1 is GTSNPN and CDR2 is SVGIG (reference sequence). The V and J ends lost 1 base and 4 bases, in that order; junction bases with no gene match: 5. DNA of the CDR3: TGTGCCTGGAGTGGTGGGGGACAGGGTAATCAGCCCCAGCATTTT. This translates into CAWSGGGQGNQPQHF.

CDR3 DNA: TGTGCCAGCAGCCTGCTTGTTCTTAGGAGGGCAATGGGGGAGACCCAGTACTTC. Translating it yields CASSLLVLRRAMGETQYF. The V and J genes are TRBV3-1 (or the pseudogene TRBV3-2) and TRBJ2-5; D possibly corresponds to TRBD2 (6 bases). V gave up 4 bases and J gave up 5 bases, with 26 bases separating them. Germline CDR1 and CDR2: LGHDT and YNNKEL (reference sequence). The CDR3 loop spans 18 amino acids.

The chain is built from TRBV7-8 and TRBJ2-3; 11 nucleotides align to TRBD2. Germline CDR1 reads SGHVS; CDR2 reads FQNEAQ. CDR3 length equals 22 residues. V shed 0 bases, J shed 5 bases, and the junction held 22 bases outside the gene matches. In nucleotides, the CDR3 is TGTGCCAGCAGCTTAGCGCGTGGGTCGGGACTAGCGGCCAAAGGGGTAGTAGATACGCAGTATTTT. Amino acids: CASSLARGSGLAAKGVVDTQYF. Drawing the rest from reference TRBV7-8 and TRBJ2-3, the complete variable domain is GAGVSQSPRYKVAKRGQDVALRCDPISGHVSLFWYQQALGQGPEFLTYFQNEAQLDKSGLPSDRFFAERPEGSVSTLKIQRTQQEDSAVYLCASSLARGSGLAAKGVVDTQYFGPGTRLTVL.

The chain uses TRBV7-8 and TRBJ2-1; a possible D gene is TRBD2 (5 bases). The CDR3 is 15 residues long. Germline values: CDR1 SGHVS, CDR2 FQNEAQ. V lost 5 bases and J lost 6, with 17 bases in between. CDR3 region: CASSPGGSLGNEQFF. In nucleotides, the CDR3 is TGTGCCAGCAGCCCTGGAGGTTCGTTAGGCAATGAGCAGTTCTTC.

The chain employs TRBV3-1 (or the pseudogene TRBV3-2) and TRBJ2-1; D is possibly TRBD2 (6 bases). V lost 8 bases and J 4 bases, leaving 9 bases between the germline ends. Germline CDR1 is LGHDT and CDR2 is YNNKEL (reference sequence). CDR3 length: 12 residues. Here the CDR3 reads CASGGRYNEQFF. DNA of the CDR3: TGTGCCAGCGGGGGGAGATACAATGAGCAGTTCTTC.

The chain is built from TRBV30 and TRBJ1-2; tentative D call: TRBD1 (5 bases). The CDR3 sequence is 13 residues long. Germline-derived CDR1 and CDR2 are GTSNPN and SVGIG (reference sequence). Trimming stripped 0 bases from V and 7 bases from J, with 12 bases between. CDR3 DNA: TGTGCCTGGAGTGTTGGTGGGGGAGGTGGCTACACCTTC. Protein sequence: CAWSVGGGGGYTF.

Only one count was recorded for this clone. The chain employs TRBV28 and TRBJ2-7; possibly TRBD1 for D (6 bases). V was trimmed by 7 bases and J by 4 bases, leaving 17 bases between them. The germline V gene has CDR1 MDHEN and CDR2 SYDVKM. This CDR3 has 14 amino acids. For the CDR3, the DNA is TGTGCCAGCACCTCAACAGGGCAGATTTACGAGCAGTACTTC. Translated: CASTSTGQIYEQYF.

V gene TRBV3-1 (or the pseudogene TRBV3-2) combines with J gene TRBJ2-5, with TRBD2 matching 9 bases. V was clipped by 0 bases and J by 0 bases; unmatched bases: 11. Germline lookup yields CDR1 LGHDT and CDR2 YNNKEL (reference sequence). CDR3 length: 19 amino acids. The CDR3 spells CASSQDWGAGGLNQETQYF. CDR3 DNA: TGTGCCAGCAGCCAAGATTGGGGAGCGGGAGGCCTTAACCAAGAGACCCAGTACTTC.

This clone was picked up a small number of times. The chain employs TRBV7-9 and TRBJ2-3, with 8 bases that match TRBD1. Germline CDR1 and CDR2: SEHNR and FQNEAQ (reference sequence). V lost 4 bases and J lost 2; bases outside the gene matches: 11. The CDR3 length is 17 residues. The CDR3 nucleotides read TGTGCCAGCAGCTCAAGGACAGGGTACACACACACAGATACGCAGTATTTT. This gives the protein CASSSRTGYTHTDTQYF.

The rearrangement links TRBV5-1 to TRBJ1-3; no clear D gene. The germline V and J ends were trimmed by 4 bases and 0 bases, with 8 bases remaining between them. This CDR3 spans 14 amino acids. CDR1 and CDR2 from the germline V gene are SGHRS and YFSETQ. The CDR3 loop reads CASSVDGSGNTIYF. The DNA of the CDR3 is TGCGCCAGCAGCGTGGACGGCTCTGGAAACACCATATATTTT.

V usage is TRBV5-1 and J usage is TRBJ1-1, with 10 bases identical to TRBD1. The CDR3 totals 15 residues. Germline V gives CDR1 SGHRS, CDR2 YFSETQ. V trimming: 5 bases; J trimming: 4 bases; junction bases outside the gene matches: 8. CDR3 in amino acids: CASRKGTGDLTEAFF. The CDR3 DNA reads as TGCGCCAGCAGGAAAGGGACAGGGGATCTCACTGAAGCTTTCTTT.

This rearrangement joins TRBV30 to TRBJ2-6; D perhaps matches TRBD2 (6 bases). Trimming stripped 0 bases from V and 5 bases from J, with 8 bases between. The CDR3 totals 14 residues. CDR1 and CDR2 (germline): GTSNPN, SVGIG (reference sequence). CDR3 region: CAWSVGGWANVLTF. Written as DNA, the CDR3 is TGTGCCTGGAGTGTCGGAGGGTGGGCCAACGTCCTGACTTTC.

This clone has a single count. The same CDR3 is also encoded by other DNA sequences in this sample. The chain combines TRBV27 with TRBJ2-1, with D hard to call. The length of the CDR3 is 13 residues. Germline V CDR1 and CDR2: MNHEY, SMNVEV (reference sequence). Trimming removed 2 bases from V and 4 bases from J, with 6 bases in between. CDR3 sequence: CASSLIRYNEQFF. CDR3 DNA: TGTGCCAGCAGTTTAATCAGATACAATGAGCAGTTCTTC.

This chain uses TRBV18 with TRBJ1-4, with D tentatively TRBD1 (6 bases). V lost 2 bases, J lost 7 bases, and 11 bases lay in between. The V gene's germline CDR1 is KGHSH and CDR2 LQKENI. The CDR3 has 14 residues. The CDR3 sequence is CASSPGGAREKLFF. The DNA for the CDR3 is TGTGCCAGCTCACCAGGGGGGGCGCGTGAAAAACTGTTTTTT.

The chain joins TRBV10-3 to TRBJ1-6; 12 nucleotides align to TRBD1. Germline loops: CDR1 ENHRY, CDR2 SYGVKD. The CDR3 length is 15 residues. The ends lost 6 bases at V and 7 bases at J; junction bases unmatched: 4. CDR3 bases: TGTGCCATCAGGGGACAGGGGGCCGGGAATTCACCCCTCCACTTT. It specifies CAIRGQGAGNSPLHF.

The J gene is TRBJ1-1, the V gene TRBV7-9; D gene ambiguous. V was shortened by 3 bases and J by 1 base, with 6 bases between the two germline ends. The CDR3 loop spans 13 amino acids. Germline loops: CDR1 SEHNR, CDR2 FQNEAQ (reference sequence). The CDR3 protein is CASSLTTNTEAFF. The DNA for the CDR3 is TGTGCCAGCAGCTTGACAACGAACACTGAAGCTTTCTTT. The entire variable domain, with the rest obtained from reference TRBV7-9 and TRBJ1-1, is as follows: DTGVSQNPRHKITKRGQNVTFRCDPISEHNRLYWYRQTLGQGPEFLTYFQNEAQLEKSRLLSDRFSAERPKGSFSTLEIQRTEQGDSAMYLCASSLTTNTEAFFGQGTRLTVV.

The genes are TRBV3-1 (or the pseudogene TRBV3-2) and TRBJ2-1, with 9 nucleotides matching TRBD2. V shed 0 bases, J shed 6 bases, and the junction held 9 bases outside the gene matches. There are 17 residues in the CDR3. CDR1 LGHDT and CDR2 YNNKEL come from the germline V gene (reference sequence). The CDR3 DNA follows: TGTGCCAGCAGCCAAGAGGGGCGGGAGGGCTTTATCAATGAGCAGTTCTTC. Its protein is CASSQEGREGFINEQFF.

The chain carries TRBV7-8 and TRBJ1-4; D is unresolved. This CDR3 is 15 amino acids long. Germline-derived CDR1 and CDR2 are SGHVS and FQNEAQ. Between the trimmed V and J ends, which lost 2 bases and 3 bases, there was a span of 10 bases. The CDR3 nucleotides are TGTGCCAGCAGCTTAAGCACTTCTTCTAATGAAAAACTGTTTTTT. Protein: CASSLSTSSNEKLFF.

This clone was seen more than once but under ten times. The chain carries TRBV19 and TRBJ1-4; 8 bases agree with TRBD1. The germline V gene has CDR1 LNHDA and CDR2 SQIVND (reference sequence). The CDR3 is made up of 16 amino acids. Trimming cost V 4 bases and J 6 bases; bases outside gene matches: 10. CDR3 sequence: CASSTNPGTGDEKLFF. DNA of the CDR3: TGTGCCAGTAGTACCAACCCCGGGACAGGAGATGAAAAACTGTTTTTT.

Only a few counts were recorded for this clone. The rearrangement joins TRBV27 to TRBJ2-6, with 8 nucleotides matching TRBD2. The V gene's germline CDR1 is MNHEY and CDR2 SMNVEV (reference sequence). CDR3 length equals 17 residues. Unmatched junction bases numbered 9, after V lost 6 bases and J lost 2 bases. CDR3 sequence reads: CASSARRGLAGANVLTF. As DNA, the CDR3 is TGTGCCAGCAGCGCACGACGGGGACTAGCTGGGGCCAACGTCCTGACTTTC. Using reference TRBV27 and TRBJ2-6 for the parts outside the CDR3, the full variable domain is EAQVTQNPRYLITVTGKKLTVTCSQNMNHEYMSWYRQDPGLGLRQIYYSMNVEVTDKGDVPEGYKVSRKEKRNFPLILESPSPNQTSLYFCASSARRGLAGANVLTFGAGSRLTVL.

The rearrangement joins TRBV3-1 (or the pseudogene TRBV3-2) to TRBJ2-2; the match to TRBD1 covers 7 bases. CDR1 and CDR2 from the germline V gene are LGHDT and YNNKEL (reference sequence). With V trimmed by 2 bases and J by 0 bases, 6 bases remained unmatched. The length of the CDR3 is 17 residues. CDR3 amino acids: CASSQRQGDTNTGELFF. CDR3 DNA sequence: TGTGCCAGCAGCCAACGACAGGGCGATACGAACACCGGGGAGCTGTTTTTT.

The chain employs TRBV5-1 and TRBJ1-2; perhaps TRBD1 as D (5 bases). CDR3 length: 16 residues. Trimming removed 4 bases at V and 8 bases at J, with 24 bases between. CDR1 SGHRS and CDR2 YFSETQ come from the germline V gene. The CDR3 bases are TGCGCCAGCAGCGTTGTCGGGACTGAAATTTCTGGGGGCTACACCTTC. Its protein is CASSVVGTEISGGYTF.

The rearrangement joins TRBV2 to TRBJ1-1; 7 nucleotides line up with TRBD1. Germline values: CDR1 SNHLY, CDR2 FYNNEI. This CDR3 is built from 14 residues. After removal of 4 bases from V and 1 base from J, the junction contained 3 bases not matched to a gene. CDR3 coding DNA: TGTGCCAGCAGTGGACAGGGCCCGAACACTGAAGCTTTCTTT. It codes for CASSGQGPNTEAFF.

This clone was found a few times. This chain uses TRBV27 with TRBJ1-6, with TRBD1 identical over 8 bases. CDR3 size: 15 residues. V was clipped by 0 bases and J by 13 bases; unmatched bases: 8. Per germline, CDR1 MNHEY and CDR2 SMNVEV (reference sequence). The CDR3 spells CASSLSTNQGAPLHF. CDR3 sequence (DNA): TGTGCCAGCAGTTTATCGACAAACCAGGGGGCCCCCCTCCACTTT.

This sequence joins TRBV19 and TRBJ1-5; possible D gene TRBD1, 6 bases. The length of the CDR3 is 15 residues. Germline-derived CDR1 and CDR2 are LNHDA and SQIVND (reference sequence). Deletions cut 7 bases from V and 2 bases from J, with 15 bases between. CDR3 region: CASMEQGWGNQPQHF. CDR3 coding DNA: TGTGCCAGTATGGAACAGGGTTGGGGCAATCAGCCCCAGCATTTT.

The chain uses TRBV6-6 and TRBJ1-1; no definite D call. Per germline, CDR1 MNHNY and CDR2 SVGAGI (reference sequence). The CDR3 spans 12 residues. The V gene lost 2 bases and the J gene lost 6 bases, with 7 bases spanning the gap. The CDR3 DNA reads as TGTGCCAGCAGTTACATCGGGGCTGAAGCTTTCTTT. It specifies CASSYIGAEAFF.

The chain combines TRBV3-1 (or the pseudogene TRBV3-2) with TRBJ2-7, with a possible D match to TRBD2 (6 bases). Per germline, CDR1 LGHDT and CDR2 YNNKEL (reference sequence). The V gene lost 2 bases and the J gene lost 4 bases, with 15 bases spanning the gap. The CDR3 extends over 15 amino acids. CDR3 region: CASSQSGGSLYEQYF. The CDR3 DNA reads TGTGCCAGCAGCCAATCCGGAGGGTCCCTTTACGAGCAGTACTTC.

V gene TRBV29-1 combines with J gene TRBJ2-2, with TRBD1 matching 12 bases. CDR1 SQVTM and CDR2 ANQGSEA come from the germline V gene. The junction had 4 bases not matched to a gene; V was cut back by 0 bases and J by 5 bases. The CDR3 totals 16 residues. The CDR3 spells CSVEEGQGAQTGELFF. The CDR3 DNA reads as TGCAGCGTTGAAGAGGGACAGGGGGCGCAAACCGGGGAGCTGTTTTTT.